This T cell receptor beta chain was recovered during a study of T-cell reconstitution after alpha-beta-depleted transplantation in children. Findings of the study overall: By one year post-transplant, T-cell counts and diversity largely arose from T cells that were newly produced.

This clonotype occurred many times. What it recognizes is unknown. J gave up 5 bases and V 6 bases, and 9 bases lay outside the gene matches. This CDR3 has 15 amino acids. Looked up from germline, CDR1 is DFQATT and CDR2 is SNEGSKA (reference sequence). The library targeted TCRbeta and was prepared with unique molecular identifiers. A single record per CDR3 protein comes from TCRdb applying MiXCR to the PCR reads. The sample yields 450,000 to 600,000 distinct CDR3 sequences, about 10% seen once. The chain combines TRBV20-1 with TRBJ2-3, with TRBD2 matching 12 bases. This material consisted of PBMCs, taken before TCRalphabeta/CD19-depleted stem cell transplant. The TCR was taken from a child aged 2 to 15 with inherited bone marrow failure, due to receive a stem cell transplant. CDR3 loop: CSAGRTSGTGDTQYF. The DNA of the CDR3 is TGCAGTGCCGGTAGGACTAGCGGGACAGGAGATACGCAGTATTTT.